The sequence of this T cell receptor beta chain was determined in a study of CD8 T cells in ankylosing spondylitis. This CDR3 has 17 amino acids. CDR1 is DFQATT and CDR2 is SNEGSKA in the germline V gene (reference sequence). The junction had 15 bases not matched to a gene; V was cut back by 3 bases and J by 4 bases. TCRdb independently ran MiXCR on the 5' RACE reads; one entry per CDR3 protein. Among under 150,000 distinct CDR3 sequences listed, approximately 9.9% were seen once. Study outcomes and limitations: Disease-linked clones, CD8+, were relatively rare in peripheral blood.

Many counts were recorded for this clonotype. Antigen specificity is unknown. The sequence derives from a male donor with ankylosing spondylitis or in good health (not recorded which). The specimen was blood, either unsorted or a sorted T cell fraction (not recorded which). This sequence joins TRBV20-1 and TRBJ2-1, with 7 positions matching TRBD2. CDR3: CSASNPGRESVYNEQFF. The CDR3 bases are TGCAGTGCTAGCAATCCCGGGCGGGAGTCCGTATACAATGAGCAGTTCTTC.